This entry lists 20 T cell receptor beta chains sequenced from one sample in a study of blood T cell repertoires in COVID-19 (dated by TCRdb to the early 2020s). Library construction relied on the immunoSEQ multiplex PCR assay. Imported from immuneACCESS, the table was reduced by TCRdb to in-frame sequences with V and J called. These copies leave out some clones; in studies compared against another copy, an unresolved V gene accounts for under half, and the cause of the remainder is not known. The sample has almost 250,000 clones on record, around 84% of them singletons. The top ten clones comprise 1.5% to 2% of the sample. The specimen was PBMCs or T cells enriched from blood (not recorded which). The receptors were gathered from a woman aged 50 to 60 who had recovered from COVID-19.

The chain employs TRBV25-1 and TRBJ2-1; 9 bases agree with TRBD1. CDR3 size: 15 residues. Germline CDR1 MGHDK, CDR2 SYGVNS. With V trimmed by 3 bases and J by 7 bases, 7 bases remained unmatched. The CDR3 DNA reads as TGTGCCAGCAGTGAGCCCGGGGACAGGGTAAATGAGCAGTTCTTC. This sequence encodes CASSEPGDRVNEQFF.

The rearrangement uses TRBV2 and TRBJ1-5, with TRBD1 identical over 7 bases. CDR1 and CDR2 (germline): SNHLY, FYNNEI. This CDR3 is built from 13 residues. The ends lost 4 bases at V and 5 bases at J; junction bases unmatched: 2. The CDR3 here is CASSGDRYQPQHF. The CDR3 DNA reads as TGTGCCAGCAGTGGGGACAGATATCAGCCCCAGCATTTT. Full variable domain (rest looked up from reference TRBV2 and TRBJ1-5): EPEVTQTPSHQVTQMGQEVILRCVPISNHLYFYWYRQILGQKVEFLVSFYNNEISEKSEIFDDQFSVERPDGSNFTLKIRSTKLEDSAMYFCASSGDRYQPQHFGDGTRLSIL.

The CDR3 bases are TGTGCCAGCTCACCACCGTGGAACAGGAACACTGAAGCTTTCTTT. This sequence encodes CASSPPWNRNTEAFF. This chain joins TRBV18 and TRBJ1-1; D not certain. The CDR3 length is 15 residues. The germline CDR1 and CDR2 sequences are KGHSH and LQKENI. The ends were cut back, 0 bases at V and 1 base at J, with 9 bases in the middle.

The gene calls are TRBV5-1 and TRBJ2-3, with D possibly matching TRBD2 (6 bases). This CDR3 has 15 residues. V gave up 4 bases and J gave up 5 bases, with 17 bases separating them. Germline CDR1 is SGHRS and CDR2 is YFSETQ. The chain's CDR3 is CASSESVSGVDTQYF. The CDR3, as DNA: TGCGCCAGCAGCGAGTCGGTTTCGGGAGTAGATACGCAGTATTTT.

This clone is a singleton in its sample. V and J are TRBV27 and TRBJ1-1, with 7 bases identical to TRBD1. The CDR3 spans 13 residues. From germline, CDR1 is MNHEY and CDR2 SMNVEV (reference sequence). Unmatched junction bases numbered 1, after V lost 6 bases and J lost 0 bases. In nucleotides, the CDR3 is TGTGCCAGCAGACAGGGGTTGAACACTGAAGCTTTCTTT. Translated: CASRQGLNTEAFF.

J is TRBJ2-5 and V is TRBV7-2, with TRBD2 as a possible D gene (6 bases). Between the trimmed V and J ends, which lost 3 bases and 2 bases, there was a span of 13 bases. The CDR3 is 15 residues long. Germline CDR1 and CDR2: SGHTA and FQGNSA. In DNA form, the CDR3 reads TGTGCCAGCAGCTTCTACGGGACTTTACAAGAGACCCAGTACTTC. Amino acids: CASSFYGTLQETQYF.

The chain couples TRBV5-1 to TRBJ2-3, with TRBD2 identical over 7 bases. This CDR3 has 15 residues. Trimming cost V 3 bases and J 6 bases; bases outside gene matches: 10. Looked up from germline, CDR1 is SGHRS and CDR2 is YFSETQ. In DNA, the CDR3 is TGCGCCAGCAGCTCACGGGGGAGCGGGACGGATACGCAGTATTTT. Amino acid sequence: CASSSRGSGTDTQYF.

V and J are TRBV3-1 (or the pseudogene TRBV3-2) and TRBJ2-7; 8 bases line up with TRBD1. Trimming at V came to 0 bases and at J to 4 bases, leaving 2 bases not matched to a gene. The CDR3 consists of 14 residues. CDR1 and CDR2 from the germline V gene are LGHDT and YNNKEL (reference sequence). The CDR3 coding sequence is TGTGCCAGCAGCCAAGATGACAGGGGATACGAGCAGTACTTC. Encoded protein: CASSQDDRGYEQYF.

The CDR3 DNA sequence: TGTGCCAGCAGTTACGGAGGGGTAGGCACAGATACGCAGTATTTT. The encoded protein is CASSYGGVGTDTQYF. The chain carries TRBV27 and TRBJ2-3; the D gene is possibly TRBD2 (6 bases). In germline, CDR1 is MNHEY, CDR2 SMNVEV (reference sequence). Trimming removed 4 bases at V and 1 base at J, with 12 bases between. The CDR3 covers 15 residues.

This clone was detected only a few times. The chain links TRBV7-3 to TRBJ2-2, with a weak D call TRBD2 (6 bases). The V end was cut by 5 bases, the J end by 4 bases, with 14 bases between. The CDR3 is 15 amino acids. Germline V gives CDR1 SGHTA, CDR2 FQGTGA. The CDR3 spells CASSLGGPGTGELFF. The DNA for the CDR3 is TGTGCCAGCAGCCTAGGAGGGCCGGGCACCGGGGAGCTGTTTTTT.

This clone was detected a few times. The chain recombines TRBV18 with TRBJ2-7; 7 bases line up with TRBD1. CDR3 size: 14 residues. Germline CDR1 reads KGHSH; CDR2 reads LQKENI. The J segment lost 1 base and the V segment lost 0 bases, leaving 0 bases of the junction unmatched. CDR3 loop: CASSPPGQSYEQYF. As DNA, the CDR3 is TGTGCCAGCTCACCACCGGGACAGTCCTACGAGCAGTACTTC.

The V gene is TRBV4-2, the J gene TRBJ2-5; 12 bases line up with TRBD2. Germline V gives CDR1 LGHNA, CDR2 YNFKEQ. The CDR3 runs to 20 residues. The V segment lost 1 base and the J segment 5 bases; nucleotides outside the gene matches: 17. CDR3 nucleotides: TGTGCCAGCAGCCAAGGAGACAGGGGGCAGACTAGCGGGAGTGGGGAGACCCAGTACTTC. It specifies CASSQGDRGQTSGSGETQYF.

The chain links TRBV6-5 to TRBJ1-5; unclear D gene. The CDR3 extends over 15 amino acids. V lost 5 bases and J 2 bases, leaving 13 bases between the germline ends. Germline CDR1 MNHEY, CDR2 SVGAGI. The CDR3 here is CASSPEGVRNQPQHF. CDR3 DNA: TGTGCCAGCAGTCCGGAGGGAGTTCGCAATCAGCCCCAGCATTTT.

The chain is built from TRBV11-3 and TRBJ2-2; D might be TRBD2 (6 bases). Trimming pared 0 bases from V and 5 bases from J, leaving 10 bases between. CDR1 and CDR2 (germline): SGHNT, YENEEA. The CDR3 loop spans 15 amino acids. As DNA, the CDR3 is TGTGCCAGCAGCTTAGAGGCGGCGGGGACCGGGGAGCTGTTTTTT. This encodes CASSLEAAGTGELFF.

This chain uses TRBV2 with TRBJ1-6; no firm D call. The CDR3 is 19 residues long. Germline V gene lookup returns CDR1 SNHLY and CDR2 FYNNEI. V was trimmed by 7 bases and J by 0 bases, leaving 22 bases between them. DNA for the CDR3: TGTGCCAGCACCCTCCAGATGAACTCGGGGAGCTCCTATAATTCACCCCTCCACTTT. Translating gives CASTLQMNSGSSYNSPLHF. Filled out from reference TRBV2 and TRBJ1-6, the complete variable domain reads EPEVTQTPSHQVTQMGQEVILRCVPISNHLYFYWYRQILGQKVEFLVSFYNNEISEKSEIFDDQFSVERPDGSNFTLKIRSTKLEDSAMYFCASTLQMNSGSSYNSPLHFGNGTRLTVT.

The J gene is TRBJ1-5, the V gene TRBV28; D remains ambiguous. There are 14 residues in the CDR3. Germline lookup yields CDR1 MDHEN and CDR2 SYDVKM. Between the trimmed V and J ends, which lost 6 bases and 0 bases, there was a span of 9 bases. The CDR3: CASREDYSNQPQHF. The CDR3 bases are TGTGCCAGCAGGGAGGATTATAGCAATCAGCCCCAGCATTTT.

The chain links TRBV28 to TRBJ1-4; 10 bases map to TRBD1. The CDR3 consists of 15 residues. The junction had 8 bases not matched to a gene; V was cut back by 7 bases and J by 6 bases. Germline V lookup: CDR1 MDHEN, CDR2 SYDVKM. CDR3 region: CASNGPGQGYEKLFF. The CDR3 DNA follows: TGTGCCAGCAATGGCCCGGGACAGGGGTATGAAAAACTGTTTTTT.

The V call is TRBV5-1, the J call TRBJ2-1; 7 bases are shared with TRBD2. Germline CDR1 and CDR2: SGHRS and YFSETQ. The J segment lost 1 base and the V segment lost 7 bases, leaving 8 bases of the junction unmatched. The CDR3 is made up of 15 amino acids. CDR3 sequence (DNA): TGCGCCAGCGTAGTAGTGGGGGGGTCCTACAATGAGCAGTTCTTC. It encodes CASVVVGGSYNEQFF.

This clone was observed once. V is TRBV6-2 or TRBV6-3 and J is TRBJ1-2, with unresolved D. The V end lost 0 bases, the J end lost 8 bases, and 13 bases lay between the germline ends. The CDR3 runs 14 residues. Germline V gene lookup returns CDR1 MNHEY and CDR2 SVGEGT. This CDR3 reads CASSYSTRIRGYTF. For the CDR3, the DNA is TGTGCCAGCAGTTACTCGACGAGGATCCGGGGCTACACCTTC.

The V and J genes are TRBV27 and TRBJ2-2; tentative D call: TRBD2 (5 bases). With 8 bases removed from V and 7 bases from J, the gap between germline ends came to 23 bases. This CDR3 contains 16 residues. Germline V gives CDR1 MNHEY, CDR2 SMNVEV (reference sequence). CDR3 loop: CASSRPASARGGELFF. CDR3 bases: TGTGCCAGCTCCCGCCCCGCGAGTGCTCGGGGCGGGGAGCTGTTTTTT.